This T cell receptor (beta chain) was sequenced in a study of T cell changes during pregnancy in multiple sclerosis. Germline lookup yields CDR1 SGHKS and CDR2 YYEKEE (reference sequence). V shed 2 bases, J shed 5 bases, and the junction held 6 bases outside the gene matches. CDR3 length: 17 residues. Here immunoSEQ multiplex PCR was the method, and the copy in TCRdb shows in-frame clones only, minus some. The table lists about 38,000 clones, 91% of them singletons, with 5.5% to 7% in the top ten. The gene calls are TRBV5-5 and TRBJ2-1, with TRBD2 identical over 14 bases. Sequenced here: CD8+ T cells from peripheral blood mononuclear cells, sampled in the second trimester of pregnancy. The TCR originated in a female donor with multiple sclerosis, enrolled in a pregnancy study. The CDR3 here is CASSFRRLAGGDNEQFF. CDR3 nucleotide sequence: TGTGCCAGCAGCTTCCGGAGACTAGCGGGAGGGGACAATGAGCAGTTCTTC. Based on the CDR3 plus reference TRBV5-5 and TRBJ2-1, the full variable domain is DAGVTQSPTHLIKTRGQQVTLRCSPISGHKSVSWYQQVLGQGPQFIFQYYEKEERGRGNFPDRFSARQFPNYSSELNVNALLLGDSALYLCASSFRRLAGGDNEQFFGPGTRLTVL.